A selection of T cell receptor beta chains follows, all from one sample in a study of HIV-infected patients and healthy controls. From the 5' RACE reads, TCRdb called clonotypes with MiXCR, one entry per CDR3 protein. The data contain 18,000 or so distinct CDR3 sequences, 9% to 15% of them seen just once; the ten biggest clones take up roughly 11%. The sequenced material came from blood. Source of these receptors: an adult in good health. The CDR3 runs from the conserved cysteine through the conserved F or W. D genes are given only for firm matches. Not all rows give a size; the values are once, few, many and, for expanded clones, a class.

>TRBJ2-6|TRBV12-3/TRBV12-4|-|-
CASSEGGSGANVLTF
TGTGCCAGCAGTGAGGGGGGCTCTGGGGCCAACGTCCTGACTTTC
>TRBJ2-3|TRBV7-2|TRBD2|many
CASSLSWGRGGSTDTQYF
TGTGCCAGCAGCTTGTCTTGGGGGCGGGGGGGTAGCACAGATACGCAGTATTTT
>TRBJ2-7|TRBV7-2|-|few
CASSLPIGTLSYEQYF
TGTGCCAGCAGCCTGCCGATTGGGACTCTCTCCTACGAGCAGTACTTC
>TRBJ2-2|TRBV6-2/TRBV6-3|TRBD2|many
CASSYFGLASNTGELFF
TGTGCCAGCAGTTACTTCGGACTAGCGTCGAACACCGGGGAGCTGTTTTTT
>TRBJ1-3|TRBV18|-|many
CASSPPGRVENTIYF
TGTGCCAGCTCACCACCAGGGCGTGTAGAAAACACCATATATTTT
>TRBJ1-2|TRBV27|-|many
CASSLGAGDSGGYGYTF
TGTGCCAGCAGTTTGGGGGCAGGGGATTCTGGAGGCTATGGCTACACCTTC
>TRBJ1-2|TRBV11-1|TRBD1|-
CASSLTGDTNYGYTF
TGTGCCAGCAGCCTGACAGGGGACACTAACTATGGCTACACCTTC
>TRBJ2-7|TRBV6-5|TRBD1|many
CASRDRGAGEQYF
TGTGCCAGCAGAGACAGGGGCGCCGGCGAGCAGTACTTC
>TRBJ1-6|TRBV3-1|-|many
CASSQDWATGPLHF
TGTGCCAGCAGCCAAGACTGGGCGACCGGACCCCTCCACTTT
>TRBJ1-6|TRBV3-1|-|-
CASSQGSSPLHF
TGTGCCAGCAGCCAGGGGTCAAGTCCCCTCCACTTT
>TRBJ1-1|TRBV12-3/TRBV12-4|-|many
CASSRRGAEAFF
TGTGCCAGCAGTCGGAGGGGGGCTGAAGCTTTCTTT
>TRBJ2-1|TRBV11-2|TRBD2|many
CASSLKLAQEQFF
TGTGCCAGCAGCTTAAAACTAGCGCAAGAGCAGTTCTTC
>TRBJ1-5|TRBV6-6|TRBD1|many
CASSYATGTGLDSNQPQHF
TGTGCCAGCAGTTACGCAACCGGGACAGGGCTCGATAGCAATCAGCCCCAGCATTTT
>TRBJ2-1|TRBV20-1|TRBD2|medium-sized
CSATLAGGPARHEQFF
TGCAGTGCCACACTAGCGGGGGGGCCAGCAAGACATGAGCAGTTCTTC
>TRBJ1-2|TRBV5-1|TRBD1|many
CASSLNQGDSGYTF
TGCGCCAGCAGCTTGAACCAGGGGGACTCTGGCTACACCTTC
>TRBJ2-3|TRBV6-2/TRBV6-3|-|-
CASREGLSTDTQYF
TGTGCCAGCAGAGAAGGACTGAGCACAGATACGCAGTATTTT
>TRBJ1-5|TRBV11-2|-|few
CASSLGSSNQPQHF
TGTGCCAGCAGCTTGGGGTCTAGCAATCAGCCCCAGCATTTT
>TRBJ1-1|TRBV6-5|TRBD1|-
CASSYRPGQMNTEAFF
TGTGCCAGCAGTTACCGACCGGGACAGATGAACACTGAAGCTTTCTTT
>TRBJ1-6|TRBV7-8|-|few
CASSTANSPLHF
TGTGCCAGCAGCACCGCTAATTCACCCCTCCACTTT
>TRBJ2-2|TRBV4-1|TRBD2|many
CASSQVDMGLVGGELFF
TGCGCCAGCAGCCAAGTCGATATGGGACTAGTCGGCGGGGAGCTGTTTTTT
>TRBJ2-4|TRBV2|-|few
CASTISDQNIQYF
TGTGCCAGCACCATCAGTGACCAAAACATTCAGTACTTC
>TRBJ1-6|TRBV3-1|-|few
CASSFQNSPLHF
TGTGCCAGCAGCTTCCAGAATTCACCCCTCCACTTT
>TRBJ2-2|TRBV9|-|few
CASSESGTGELFF
TGTGCCAGCAGTGAGAGCGGCACCGGGGAGCTGTTTTTT
>TRBJ1-3|TRBV12-3/TRBV12-4|TRBD1|many
CASSPTGFGGNTIYF
TGTGCCAGCAGTCCGACAGGGTTTGGTGGAAACACCATATATTTT
>TRBJ1-5|TRBV12-3/TRBV12-4|-|many
CASSLDGGASQPQHF
TGTGCCAGCAGTTTAGACGGGGGGGCGTCTCAGCCCCAGCATTTT
>TRBJ1-2|TRBV14|TRBD1|many
CASSREDRGLGYTF
TGTGCCAGCAGCCGGGAGGACAGGGGTCTTGGCTACACCTTC
>TRBJ1-1|TRBV6-6|-|many
CASSGDRNTEAFF
TGTGCCAGTTCAGGAGATCGAAACACTGAAGCTTTCTTT
>TRBJ1-1|TRBV5-1|-|many
CASSDDRGNTEAFF
TGCGCCAGCAGCGATGACAGAGGAAACACTGAAGCTTTCTTT
>TRBJ1-4|TRBV6-6|-|few
CASSYLGGAGEKLFF
TGTGCCAGCAGTTACTTGGGGGGCGCGGGAGAAAAACTGTTTTTT
>TRBJ1-1|TRBV6-5|-|many
CASTPDRLNTEAFF
TGTGCCAGCACTCCGGACAGATTGAACACTGAAGCTTTCTTT
>TRBJ2-6|TRBV7-2|-|few
CASSSWGSSGANVLTF
TGTGCCAGCAGCTCGTGGGGTTCCTCTGGGGCCAACGTCCTGACTTTC
>TRBJ1-5|TRBV5-1|-|-
CASSLVHRQPPNNSNQPQHF
TGCGCCAGCAGCTTGGTCCACAGACAACCACCCAACAATAGCAATCAGCCCCAGCATTTT
>TRBJ1-2|TRBV6-5|TRBD1|many
CASSYDRGFGGYTF
TGTGCCAGCAGTTACGACAGGGGTTTCGGTGGCTACACCTTC
>TRBJ1-4|TRBV4-2|-|few
CASSPTANLNEKLFF
TGTGCCAGCAGCCCGACAGCTAACCTTAATGAAAAACTGTTTTTT
>TRBJ1-5|TRBV12-3/TRBV12-4|TRBD1|-
CASIQGTGREGPQHF
TGTGCCAGCATTCAAGGGACAGGCAGGGAGGGGCCCCAGCATTTT
>TRBJ1-1|TRBV5-1|-|many
CASSRNTQVTEAFF
TGCGCCAGCAGCCGTAATACACAAGTTACTGAAGCTTTCTTT
>TRBJ1-4|TRBV6-5|-|-
CASSFNNEKLFF
TGTGCCAGCAGTTTCAATAATGAAAAACTGTTTTTT
>TRBJ1-5|TRBV7-2|-|many
CASSYFPFQPQHF
TGTGCCAGCAGCTATTTCCCGTTTCAGCCCCAGCATTTT
>TRBJ1-1|TRBV7-2|TRBD1|medium-sized
CASSFDPQRQGATEAFF
TGTGCCAGCAGTTTTGATCCCCAGCGGCAGGGGGCCACTGAAGCTTTCTTT
>TRBJ1-5|TRBV6-5|-|many
CASSYAEKTNQPQHF
TGTGCCAGCAGTTACGCAGAGAAAACCAATCAGCCCCAGCATTTT